The next 11 T cell receptor beta chains were all read from a single sample in a study of T-cell memory formation after mild COVID-19. TCRdb used MiXCR to reprocess the 5' RACE reads, holding one entry per CDR3 protein. Among approximately 490,000 distinct CDR3 sequences listed, around 21% were seen once. Sequenced sample: PBMCs or a T cell subset sorted from them (not recorded which). All receptors derive from an adult woman who had mild COVID-19 (a few samples of this study predate the infection). Cell type and time point are not known.

This clonotype was picked up a small number of times. The chain has TRBV7-9 and TRBJ2-5; 7 nucleotides agree with TRBD2. Looked up from germline, CDR1 is SEHNR and CDR2 is FQNEAQ (reference sequence). The CDR3 has 15 residues. The ends lost 2 bases at V and 3 bases at J; junction bases unmatched: 6. DNA for the CDR3: TGTGCCAGCAGCTTATCCTCCCTAGCGGAAGAGACCCAGTACTTC. As protein: CASSLSSLAEETQYF.

This rearrangement joins TRBV27 to TRBJ1-1; perhaps TRBD1 as D (6 bases). The CDR3 length is 15 residues. Germline V gene lookup returns CDR1 MNHEY and CDR2 SMNVEV (reference sequence). V was shortened by 6 bases and J by 4 bases, with 18 bases between the two germline ends. The CDR3, as DNA: TGTGCCAGCAGGACCTACGGGGGGCTGAGCACTGAAGCTTTCTTT. It is translated as CASRTYGGLSTEAFF.

This clonotype was counted only a few times. The chain has TRBV7-9 and TRBJ2-7; weak D call: TRBD1 (5 bases). Germline V CDR1 and CDR2: SEHNR, FQNEAQ (reference sequence). The CDR3 has 14 amino acids. V lost 5 bases to trimming and J lost 2 bases, with 13 bases between them. The CDR3: CASSHTGTAYEQYF. Here the CDR3 DNA reads TGTGCCAGCAGCCATACAGGAACGGCCTACGAGCAGTACTTC. Variable domain in full (rest from reference TRBV7-9 and TRBJ2-7): DTGVSQNPRHKITKRGQNVTFRCDPISEHNRLYWYRQTLGQGPEFLTYFQNEAQLEKSRLLSDRFSAERPKGSFSTLEIQRTEQGDSAMYLCASSHTGTAYEQYFGPGTRLTVT.

V gene TRBV6-2 or TRBV6-3 combines with J gene TRBJ1-1; possible D gene TRBD1, 5 bases. CDR1 is MNHEY and CDR2 is SVGEGT in the germline V gene. V was trimmed by 2 bases and J by 5 bases, leaving 9 bases between them. CDR3 length equals 13 residues. The CDR3 region is CASSYLDTTEAFF. The DNA of the CDR3 is TGTGCCAGCAGTTACCTGGACACGACTGAAGCTTTCTTT.

This clonotype has more than one count but fewer than ten. The chain uses TRBV6-6 and TRBJ1-4, with a tentative D call TRBD1 (6 bases). The CDR3 runs to 13 residues. Per the germline V gene, CDR1 is MNHNY and CDR2 is SVGAGI (reference sequence). V shed 6 bases and J shed 5 bases, with 10 bases lying between them. The CDR3 DNA reads as TGTGCCAGCAGGGGACACTTCAATGAAAAACTGTTTTTT. It yields the protein CASRGHFNEKLFF.

CDR3 loop: CSARSSLNQPQHF. The CDR3 nucleotides are TGCAGTGCTAGAAGCAGCCTTAATCAGCCCCAGCATTTT. The rearrangement joins TRBV20-1 to TRBJ1-5; D is undetermined. Trimming removed 2 bases from V and 4 bases from J, with 9 bases in between. The length of the CDR3 is 13 residues. Germline-derived CDR1 and CDR2 are DFQATT and SNEGSKA (reference sequence).

Only a few counts were recorded for this clonotype. The V gene is TRBV5-4, the J gene TRBJ2-1; TRBD1 aligns across 7 bases. This CDR3 has 13 amino acids. The V and J ends lost 4 bases and 10 bases, in that order; junction bases with no gene match: 8. Germline V CDR1 and CDR2: SGHNT, YYREEE (reference sequence). CDR3 nucleotides: TGTGCCAGCAGCCTAGCCACAGGGGAGGAGCAGTTCTTC. Translation gives CASSLATGEEQFF.

There are a few counts of this clonotype. The V and J genes are TRBV12-3 or TRBV12-4 and TRBJ2-2; 9 positions match TRBD1. The trim removed 1 base at V and 2 bases at J, leaving 14 bases unmatched. The CDR3 covers 20 residues. The chain's CDR3 is CASSLVSGSQGALNTGELFF. Here the CDR3 DNA reads TGTGCCAGCAGTTTAGTCTCGGGGTCACAGGGGGCCCTAAACACCGGGGAGCTGTTTTTT.

A few counts support this clonotype. This chain joins TRBV7-6 and TRBJ2-3, with D possibly TRBD1 on 12 matching bases. The germline CDR1 and CDR2 sequences are SGHVS and FNYEAQ. The ends were cut back, 5 bases at V and 1 base at J, with 31 bases in the middle. The CDR3 runs to 21 residues. The CDR3 here is CASSIHPRLAGQGAGTDTQYF. The CDR3 nucleotides are TGTGCCAGCAGCATCCACCCCAGACTAGCGGGACAGGGGGCCGGCACAGATACGCAGTATTTT. The full variable domain, its missing parts supplied by reference TRBV7-6 and TRBJ2-3, is GAGVSQSPRYKVTKRGQDVALRCDPISGHVSLYWYRQALGQGPEFLTYFNYEAQQDKSGLPNDRFSAERPEGSISTLTIQRTEQRDSAMYRCASSIHPRLAGQGAGTDTQYFGPGTRLTVL.

This chain links TRBV4-3 with TRBJ2-1; TRBD2 agrees at 12 bases. From germline, CDR1 is LGHNA and CDR2 YSLEER. The CDR3 consists of 15 residues. The V and J ends lost 4 bases and 8 bases, in that order; junction bases with no gene match: 6. In DNA, the CDR3 is TGCGCCAGCAGCCTGAAGGCTAGCGGGGGGGATGAGCAGTTCTTC. Translation: CASSLKASGGDEQFF.

The rearrangement uses TRBV20-1 and TRBJ2-1; D is unresolved. In germline, CDR1 is DFQATT, CDR2 SNEGSKA (reference sequence). V was shortened by 2 bases and J by 0 bases, with 11 bases between the two germline ends. The CDR3 length is 15 residues. The CDR3 region is CSARSLESSYNEQFF. In DNA, the CDR3 is TGCAGTGCTAGATCCCTGGAGAGCTCCTACAATGAGCAGTTCTTC.